Detailed here is one T cell receptor (beta chain). The antigen remains undetermined. This sample was taken from a study of tissue T cells after allogeneic stem cell transplantation. On the study more broadly: Graft-versus-host disease patients received grafts, several unmodified and three CD34-selected to deplete T cells. Samples with visible lymphocytes on H&E were prioritized for sequencing.

Germline CDR1 reads SGHVS; CDR2 reads FQNEAQ. V lost 5 bases, J lost 6 bases, and 14 bases lay in between. There are 14 residues in the CDR3. Study-level findings and limits: Within patients, tissue anatomy strongly shaped TCR repertoire composition.

Survey-depth TCRbeta CDR3 sequencing reported V/J genes and productive frequencies. Generated by immunoSEQ multiplex PCR, the TCRdb table keeps only in-frame clones and is missing some. The profile shows approximately 2,200 clones, approximately 72% of them singletons. The gene calls are TRBV7-8 and TRBJ2-1, with D perhaps matching TRBD1 (6 bases). This receptor was identified in a male patient between 35 and 75 years old with steroid-refractory graft-versus-host disease after an allogeneic stem cell transplant. Some T cells may be transferred from the graft donor. The sample was ileal tissue, taken at autopsy. The CDR3 is CASSIDRWANEQFF. The CDR3 DNA sequence: TGTGCCAGCAGCATCGACAGGTGGGCCAATGAGCAGTTCTTC.